The 8 T cell receptor beta chains below all came from one sample that was sequenced in a study of glioma-infiltrating T cells. Amplification of TCR alpha and beta CDR3 regions from RNA used iRepertoire nested multiplex PCR. TCRdb redid the calling of the multiplex PCR reads with MiXCR, one entry per CDR3 protein. The sample contains about 140,000 distinct CDR3 sequences, approximately 40% of which appear only once. The sample comprised glioma tissue, nonneoplastic brain tissue, or PBMCs (not recorded which). The receptors were sampled from a human donor with low-grade glioma or glioblastoma, undergoing nonglioma brain surgery, or in good health (not recorded which).

This clonotype was seen a handful of times. The V gene is TRBV7-2, the J gene TRBJ2-1, with 10 bases identical to TRBD1. The J segment lost 9 bases and the V segment lost 5 bases, leaving 7 bases of the junction unmatched. The CDR3 is made up of 14 amino acids. CDR1 SGHTA and CDR2 FQGNSA come from the germline V gene. CDR3 in DNA: TGTGCCAGCAGCACGACAGGGGGCATGGGTGAGCAGTTCTTC. Translation gives CASSTTGGMGEQFF.

The DNA of the CDR3 is TGTGCCAGCAGTGTCTCGTTAGGGGCCCTCGAGACCCAGTACTTC. Translating gives CASSVSLGALETQYF. V is TRBV6-4 and J is TRBJ2-5; D may be TRBD1 (5 bases). V was pared by 4 bases and J by 5 bases, with 17 bases between. The CDR3 contains 15 residues. Germline CDR1 is MRHNA and CDR2 is SNTAGT.

CDR3 DNA sequence: TGTGCCAGTAGTGGGGGACAGCACACTGAAGCTTTCTTT. Its protein product is CASSGGQHTEAFF. This chain links TRBV19 with TRBJ1-1; 7 bases fit TRBD1. The CDR3 is 13 amino acids. From germline, CDR1 is LNHDA and CDR2 SQIVND (reference sequence). V lost 5 bases, J lost 3 bases, and 3 bases stayed unmatched.

This clonotype was counted only a few times. The chain carries TRBV19 and TRBJ1-5; possibly TRBD1 for D (5 bases). Germline CDR1 reads LNHDA; CDR2 reads SQIVND (reference sequence). The germline V and J ends were trimmed by 7 bases and 5 bases, with 15 bases remaining between them. The CDR3 consists of 14 residues. DNA for the CDR3: TGTGCCAGTACCTTCCAGGGTAGGGATCAGCCCCAGCATTTT. It translates to CASTFQGRDQPQHF.

This clonotype was seen a handful of times. The V and J genes are TRBV4-2 and TRBJ2-7; 7 bases map to TRBD1. The V segment lost 4 bases and the J segment 1 base; nucleotides outside the gene matches: 10. The germline gives CDR1 LGHNA, CDR2 YNFKEQ. The CDR3 is made up of 16 amino acids. The CDR3: CASSRTDRVGSYEQYF. CDR3 nucleotides: TGTGCCAGCAGCCGAACCGACAGGGTTGGTTCCTACGAGCAGTACTTC.

The rearrangement links TRBV29-1 to TRBJ2-5, with D perhaps given as TRBD1 or TRBD2 (6 bases each). The CDR3 spans 13 residues. The V and J ends lost 7 bases and 1 base respectively, with 13 bases between them. The V gene's germline CDR1 is SQVTM and CDR2 ANQGSEA. CDR3: CSAPGAPQETQYF. CDR3 DNA sequence: TGCAGCGCCCCGGGGGCACCCCAAGAGACCCAGTACTTC.

The chain combines TRBV6-2 or TRBV6-3 with TRBJ1-4; D remains unclear. This CDR3 has 15 residues. CDR1 is MNHEY, CDR2 SVGEGT, per germline. Trimming removed 5 bases from V and 0 bases from J, with 10 bases in between. CDR3 region: CASSRESATNEKLFF. The CDR3 DNA is TGTGCCAGCAGTCGGGAGTCCGCAACTAATGAAAAACTGTTTTTT.

CDR3: CASSSQTSTNEQFF. As DNA, the CDR3 is TGCGCCAGCAGCTCTCAGACTAGCACCAATGAGCAGTTCTTC. V gene TRBV4-1 combines with J gene TRBJ2-1; TRBD2 matches at 7 bases. The CDR3 length is 14 residues. CDR1 is MGHRA and CDR2 is YSYEKL in the germline V gene. After removal of 5 bases from V and 6 bases from J, the junction contained 7 bases not matched to a gene.